This T cell receptor beta chain stems from a study of shared clonotypes between healthy human individuals. In the study overall: Each donor contributed plates that comprised three CD4 naive, three CD4 memory, two CD8 naive and one CD8 memory. Study-wide results and limits: Naive CD4 clonotypes were shared across a handful of donors at roughly 5.3%.

As regards this clone: Its antigen is not known.

Sequencing used immunoSEQ multiplex PCR; TCRdb keeps in-frame clones, though not all of them. The sample lists some 1,600,000 clones, approximately 98% occurring once. This CDR3 has 15 amino acids. Per germline, CDR1 MNHEY and CDR2 SVGAGI. Trimming removed 0 bases at V and 3 bases at J, with 12 bases between. Sequences were obtained from naive CD4+ T cells sorted from blood. Subset specified: CD45RA+ positively selected. The chain is built from TRBV6-5 and TRBJ2-7; no reliable D call. This sequence originates from a man younger than 45 in good health. The chain's CDR3 is CASSYSSIQSYEQYF. CDR3 sequence (DNA): TGTGCCAGCAGTTACTCGAGTATCCAGAGCTACGAGCAGTACTTC.